The clone carrying this TCR beta chain was counted many times. Its antigen is unidentified. This specimen comes from a study of neurological immune-mediated disorders. CDR1 is SGHRS, CDR2 YFSETQ, per germline. The CDR3 is 15 amino acids. V was cut by 0 bases and J by 1 base, with 11 bases left in between. Whole-study results and caveats: Phylogenetic grouping placed 18 of 34 multiple sclerosis patients' repertoires in one related-CDR3 cluster, a possible signature.

Template-switch 5'RACE cDNA synthesis added a 10-nucleotide unique molecular identifier. TCRdb processed the 5' RACE reads anew with MiXCR; each CDR3 protein has one entry. Of more than 45,000 distinct CDR3 sequences detected, roughly 2.5% appear once; the ten largest clones hold around 2.8%. This sequence was found in a man aged 50 to 59 with multiple sclerosis. The chain employs TRBV5-1 and TRBJ2-7; the D gene is possibly TRBD1 (5 bases). Sequenced sample: PBMCs. CDR3 amino acids: CASSLALQDSYEQYF. The CDR3 nucleotides read TGCGCCAGCAGCTTGGCCCTACAGGATTCCTACGAGCAGTACTTC.